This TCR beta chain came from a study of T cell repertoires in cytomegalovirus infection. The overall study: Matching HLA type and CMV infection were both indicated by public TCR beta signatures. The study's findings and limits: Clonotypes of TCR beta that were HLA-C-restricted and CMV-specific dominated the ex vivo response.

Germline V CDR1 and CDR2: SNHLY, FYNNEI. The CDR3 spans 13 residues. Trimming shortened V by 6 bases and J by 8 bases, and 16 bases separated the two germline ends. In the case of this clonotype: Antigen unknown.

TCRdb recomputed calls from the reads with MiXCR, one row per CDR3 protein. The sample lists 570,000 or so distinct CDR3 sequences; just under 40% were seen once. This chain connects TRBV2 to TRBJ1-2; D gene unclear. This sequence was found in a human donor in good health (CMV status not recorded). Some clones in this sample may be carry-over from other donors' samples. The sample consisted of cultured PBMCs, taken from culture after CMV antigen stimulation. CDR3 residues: CASRETATRGYTF. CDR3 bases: TGTGCCAGCAGGGAAACAGCGACGAGGGGCTACACCTTC.